The 32 T cell receptor beta chains given below trace back to one sample, sequenced in a study of blood T cell repertoires in COVID-19. TCRdb's table, derived via immunoSEQ multiplex PCR, lists solely in-frame clones and lacks some. This table has approximately 110,000 clones, 84% appearing once. The sample was peripheral blood. Receptors originate from a woman of 80 years or more with active or convalescent COVID-19.

This clone has only a few counts. V and J are TRBV3-1 (or the pseudogene TRBV3-2) and TRBJ2-2; maybe TRBD2 (6 bases). The germline V gene has CDR1 LGHDT and CDR2 YNNKEL (reference sequence). The CDR3 contains 11 residues. V shed 9 bases and J shed 5 bases, with 7 bases lying between them. The CDR3 DNA follows: TGTGCCAGTGGACTAACCGGGGAGCTGTTTTTT. It codes for CASGLTGELFF.

The chain is built from TRBV19 and TRBJ1-5; 12 bases match TRBD1. Trimming took 3 bases from V and 0 from J; bases not matched to a gene: 6. Germline CDR1 and CDR2: LNHDA and SQIVND (reference sequence). This CDR3 spans 18 amino acids. Written as DNA, the CDR3 is TGTGCCAGTAGTATCCGGGACAGGGGGCGGAGTAGCAATCAGCCCCAGCATTTT. It yields the protein CASSIRDRGRSSNQPQHF.

The V gene is TRBV2, the J gene TRBJ2-3; tentatively, D is TRBD2 (6 bases). The CDR3 is made up of 15 amino acids. The germline V gene has CDR1 SNHLY and CDR2 FYNNEI. With 6 bases removed from V and 0 bases from J, the gap between germline ends came to 13 bases. The CDR3 DNA sequence: TGTGCCAGCAGGGGGGGTTTCTCTAGCACAGATACGCAGTATTTT. It specifies CASRGGFSSTDTQYF.

V usage is TRBV29-1 and J usage is TRBJ2-7; TRBD1 is a possible D gene (6 bases). The V gene lost 6 bases and the J gene lost 4 bases, with 10 bases spanning the gap. The CDR3 contains 11 residues. Germline assignment: CDR1 SQVTM and CDR2 ANQGSEA. In DNA form, the CDR3 reads TGCAGCGTCGAAACAGGGTACGAGCAGTACTTC. Translation: CSVETGYEQYF.

This rearrangement joins TRBV9 to TRBJ2-1; possibly TRBD2 for D (5 bases). From germline, CDR1 is SGDLS and CDR2 YYNGEE. V lost 0 bases to trimming and J lost 2 bases, with 9 bases between them. The CDR3 loop spans 15 amino acids. The chain's CDR3 is CASSVAPGTYNEQFF. The CDR3 region has the DNA TGTGCCAGCAGCGTAGCTCCCGGGACCTACAATGAGCAGTTCTTC.

The chain is built from TRBV29-1 and TRBJ2-5; D is unresolved. CDR1 SQVTM and CDR2 ANQGSEA come from the germline V gene. V dropped 5 bases and J dropped 4 bases, with 8 bases sitting between them. This CDR3 comprises 11 residues. The CDR3: CSVIQRETQYF. CDR3 in DNA: TGCAGCGTTATACAGAGAGAGACCCAGTACTTC.

The chain couples TRBV2 to TRBJ2-3; 7 bases fit TRBD1. Germline V gene data show CDR1 as SNHLY and CDR2 as FYNNEI. V was clipped by 7 bases and J by 0 bases; unmatched bases: 7. The CDR3 covers 15 residues. The CDR3 protein is CASTRPGQSTDTQYF. CDR3 in DNA: TGTGCCAGCACCCGTCCGGGACAGAGCACAGATACGCAGTATTTT.

V is TRBV5-6 and J is TRBJ1-2; weak D call: TRBD1 (5 bases). The germline V gene has CDR1 SGHDT and CDR2 YYEEEE. Trimming took off 0 bases at V and 5 bases at J, with 11 bases between the two ends. The CDR3 length is 14 residues. This CDR3 is CASSLGMTVYGYTF. Here the CDR3 DNA reads TGTGCCAGCAGCTTGGGGATGACAGTTTATGGCTACACCTTC.

J is TRBJ1-3 and V is TRBV10-3, with no clear D. The CDR3 spans 15 residues. Germline CDR1 ENHRY, CDR2 SYGVKD. Deletions cut 1 base from V and 0 bases from J, with 7 bases between. CDR3: CAISEYADSGNTIYF. CDR3 bases: TGTGCCATCAGTGAGTACGCGGACTCTGGAAACACCATATATTTT.

The chain is built from TRBV4-1 and TRBJ1-4, with D perhaps TRBD1 (6 bases). The CDR3 consists of 15 residues. Germline V gene lookup returns CDR1 MGHRA and CDR2 YSYEKL. The V gene lost 1 base and the J gene lost 5 bases, with 11 bases spanning the gap. Written as DNA, the CDR3 is TGCGCCAGCAGCCAAGTTTACAGGGAAAATGAAAAACTGTTTTTT. Amino acids: CASSQVYRENEKLFF.

The chain uses TRBV5-6 and TRBJ1-1; 8 bases are shared with TRBD1. The CDR3 runs 14 residues. CDR1 is SGHDT and CDR2 is YYEEEE in the germline V gene. With V trimmed by 4 bases and J by 6 bases, 8 bases remained unmatched. DNA of the CDR3: TGTGCCAGCAGCAGCGGACAGGGCTGGGCTGAAGCTTTCTTT. This gives the protein CASSSGQGWAEAFF.

The chain carries TRBV20-1 and TRBJ2-7, with unresolved D. The V and J ends lost 3 bases and 4 bases respectively, with 4 bases between them. The CDR3 extends over 10 amino acids. Germline CDR1 is DFQATT and CDR2 is SNEGSKA (reference sequence). The CDR3 spells CSASLYEQYF. The CDR3 coding sequence is TGCAGTGCTAGCTTATACGAGCAGTACTTC.

The sample holds a few counts of this clone. The rearrangement links TRBV9 to TRBJ1-2, with TRBD1 identical over 9 bases. The length of the CDR3 is 17 residues. Germline CDR1 is SGDLS and CDR2 is YYNGEE. The V and J ends lost 3 bases and 4 bases, in that order; junction bases with no gene match: 13. The CDR3 sequence: CASSGRDRELVCYGYTF. The CDR3 nucleotides are TGTGCCAGCAGCGGCCGGGACAGGGAATTGGTGTGCTATGGCTACACCTTC.

The chain uses TRBV7-9 and TRBJ1-3; D is undetermined. The CDR3 covers 13 residues. The germline V and J ends were trimmed by 5 bases and 0 bases, with 5 bases remaining between them. CDR1 and CDR2 from the germline V gene are SEHNR and FQNEAQ (reference sequence). As DNA, the CDR3 is TGTGCCAGCAGCGAGGGCTCTGGAAACACCATATATTTT. The encoded protein is CASSEGSGNTIYF.

The rearrangement links TRBV6-6 to TRBJ1-4; the D is unclear. The CDR3 extends over 14 amino acids. Per the germline V gene, CDR1 is MNHNY and CDR2 is SVGAGI (reference sequence). Deletions cut 2 bases from V and 10 bases from J, with 14 bases between. CDR3 loop: CASSYQGPRGKLFF. Here the CDR3 DNA reads TGTGCCAGCAGTTACCAAGGACCCCGGGGAAAACTGTTTTTT.

V usage is TRBV9 and J usage is TRBJ2-6; 7 positions agree with TRBD2. The ends lost 1 base at V and 2 bases at J; junction bases unmatched: 3. Germline CDR1 reads SGDLS; CDR2 reads YYNGEE. The CDR3 covers 16 residues. The CDR3 loop reads CASSVSAGAGANVLTF. The CDR3 bases are TGTGCCAGCAGCGTATCTGCGGGGGCTGGGGCCAACGTCCTGACTTTC.

This sequence joins TRBV5-6 and TRBJ2-3; D may be TRBD1 (6 bases). The CDR3 covers 16 residues. V lost 0 bases to trimming and J lost 1 base, with 12 bases between them. Per germline, CDR1 SGHDT and CDR2 YYEEEE. The DNA for the CDR3 is TGTGCCAGCAGCTTGGCCAGGGGAAGGCGCACAGATACGCAGTATTTT. This translates into CASSLARGRRTDTQYF.

The chain joins TRBV7-3 to TRBJ2-1; 9 bases map to TRBD1. V was clipped by 5 bases and J by 5 bases; unmatched bases: 22. The CDR3 covers 20 residues. The germline V gene has CDR1 SGHTA and CDR2 FQGTGA. The CDR3, as DNA: TGTGCCAGCAGCCCGCTAGGCCTGGGACAGGGAGATCTAGCGCACAATGAGCAGTTCTTC. Protein: CASSPLGLGQGDLAHNEQFF.

This chain joins TRBV12-5 and TRBJ1-1, with D possibly being TRBD1 (5 bases). The CDR3 loop spans 13 amino acids. Germline CDR1 LGHNT, CDR2 FRNRAP. The V and J ends lost 6 bases and 1 base respectively, with 9 bases between them. For the CDR3, the DNA is TGTGCTAGTGGGAGCCAGGGGAACACTGAAGCTTTCTTT. Its translation is CASGSQGNTEAFF.

This sequence joins TRBV28 and TRBJ2-1, with 7 bases fitting TRBD2. The germline gives CDR1 MDHEN, CDR2 SYDVKM. The V and J ends lost 3 bases and 1 base, in that order; junction bases with no gene match: 3. The CDR3 consists of 15 residues. CDR3 sequence: CASSLSGGSYNEQFF. The CDR3 bases are TGTGCCAGCAGTTTGTCGGGAGGATCCTACAATGAGCAGTTCTTC.

This clone was seen a single time. The chain links TRBV5-4 to TRBJ2-5, with D tentatively TRBD2 (6 bases). This CDR3 region has 13 residues. Germline V gives CDR1 SGHNT, CDR2 YYREEE (reference sequence). V was pared by 4 bases and J by 0 bases, with 7 bases between. CDR3 in amino acids: CASSRGNQETQYF. CDR3 sequence (DNA): TGTGCCAGCAGCCGGGGGAACCAAGAGACCCAGTACTTC.

V gene TRBV28 combines with J gene TRBJ1-3; D is perhaps TRBD1 (5 bases). Germline CDR1 reads MDHEN; CDR2 reads SYDVKM. The germline V and J ends were trimmed by 3 bases and 1 base, with 16 bases remaining between them. This CDR3 contains 17 residues. The CDR3 reads CASSFTGLAGSGNTIYF. Here the CDR3 DNA reads TGTGCCAGCAGTTTTACCGGCCTTGCAGGGTCTGGAAACACCATATATTTT.

The chain combines TRBV4-1 with TRBJ2-3; TRBD2 matches 12 bases. Germline CDR1 and CDR2: MGHRA and YSYEKL. V lost 4 bases and J lost 2; bases outside the gene matches: 4. This CDR3 comprises 16 residues. The CDR3 reads CASSPTSGRFTDTQYF. The CDR3 DNA is TGCGCCAGCAGCCCCACTAGCGGGAGGTTCACAGATACGCAGTATTTT.

The chain links TRBV18 to TRBJ2-3, with 8 bases aligning to TRBD2. CDR1 and CDR2 from the germline V gene are KGHSH and LQKENI. The length of the CDR3 is 15 residues. V shed 0 bases and J 6 bases; nucleotides not matched to a gene: 5. The CDR3 sequence: CASSPPVLADDTQYF. DNA of the CDR3: TGTGCCAGCTCACCACCGGTACTAGCGGACGATACGCAGTATTTT.

The chain has TRBV7-2 and TRBJ2-7; 7 nucleotides align to TRBD1. The ends lost 4 bases at V and 0 bases at J; junction bases unmatched: 6. CDR3 length: 15 residues. Germline V CDR1 and CDR2: SGHTA, FQGNSA. The CDR3 protein is CASSSSRGSSYEQYF. The CDR3 coding sequence is TGTGCCAGCAGCTCATCCAGGGGGAGCTCCTACGAGCAGTACTTC.

This chain links TRBV5-6 with TRBJ1-2; D gene ambiguous. Looked up from germline, CDR1 is SGHDT and CDR2 is YYEEEE. V was trimmed by 2 bases and J by 4 bases, leaving 3 bases between them. The CDR3 has 11 residues. The DNA for the CDR3 is TGTGCCAGCAGCTTCCTCTATGGCTACACCTTC. Amino acids: CASSFLYGYTF.

The CDR3 loop is CASSFRRMRETQYF. For the CDR3, the DNA is TGTGCCAGCAGCTTCCGACGGATGCGGGAGACCCAGTACTTC. The V call is TRBV9, the J call TRBJ2-5; no definite D call. The V end lost 4 bases, the J end lost 5 bases, and 15 bases lay between the germline ends. CDR1 SGDLS and CDR2 YYNGEE come from the germline V gene. The CDR3 has 14 residues.

This clone was seen only a few times. It is unclear where the CDR3 begins or ends on the DNA, so no DNA is shown, and the CDR3 is as TCRdb lists it. The chain couples TRBV19 to TRBJ2-3; TRBD2, as called in the table, went unchecked against the DNA. Germline V lookup: CDR1 LNHDA, CDR2 SQIVND (reference sequence). Counting both end residues, the CDR3 totals 14 amino acids. CDR3 residues: CASSSGGWADTQYF.

V is TRBV6-5 and J is TRBJ1-4; TRBD1 matches at 9 bases. The CDR3 has 12 residues. The germline V gene has CDR1 MNHEY and CDR2 SVGAGI. Trimming at V came to 10 bases and at J to 7 bases, leaving 4 bases not matched to a gene. In DNA form, the CDR3 reads TGTGCCACGGACAGGGGTCGTGAAAAACTGTTTTTT. It codes for CATDRGREKLFF.

The chain links TRBV7-3 to TRBJ2-7; D perhaps matches TRBD1 (6 bases). V lost 5 bases, J lost 2 bases, and 10 bases lay in between. Germline assignment: CDR1 SGHTA and CDR2 FQGTGA. This CDR3 has 13 amino acids. The CDR3 sequence is CASSPDSPYEQYF. As DNA, the CDR3 is TGTGCCAGCAGCCCGGACAGTCCCTACGAGCAGTACTTC.

The V and J genes are TRBV19 and TRBJ2-7; D remains unclear. The CDR3 runs to 12 residues. Trimming left V 5 bases short and J 5 bases short, with 10 bases between. Per germline, CDR1 LNHDA and CDR2 SQIVND (reference sequence). In nucleotides, the CDR3 is TGTGCCAGTAGTTCCGACTTCAACGAGCAGTACTTC. Translated: CASSSDFNEQYF.

This clone was seen only once. V usage is TRBV5-1 and J usage is TRBJ2-7; the match to TRBD2 covers 8 bases. The CDR3 is 14 residues long. Trimming at V came to 5 bases and at J to 7 bases, leaving 11 bases not matched to a gene. CDR1 and CDR2 (germline): SGHRS, YFSETQ. CDR3: CASSAVAGPVEQYF. For the CDR3, the DNA is TGCGCCAGCAGTGCGGTAGCGGGGCCCGTGGAGCAGTACTTC. Complete variable domain (other parts from reference TRBV5-1 and TRBJ2-7): KAGVTQTPRYLIKTRGQQVTLSCSPISGHRSVSWYQQTPGQGLQFLFEYFSETQRNKGNFPGRFSGRQFSNSRSEMNVSTLELGDSALYLCASSAVAGPVEQYFGPGTRLTVT.